Listed here are 30 T cell receptor beta chains from one sample, sequenced in a study of response to subunit inactivated influenza vaccine. A single record per CDR3 protein comes from TCRdb applying MiXCR to the RT-PCR reads. The sample has 650,000 or so distinct CDR3 sequences, approximately 15% seen once. The input for sequencing was PBMCs from blood, taken 14 to 15 days before vaccination. The receptor source for this set is a man aged 50 to 60 who received an inactivated influenza vaccine.

In its sample, this clonotype was seen a few times. For the CDR3, the DNA is TGTGCCAGCCGATCGACAGGGGAGGAGACCCAGTACTTC. Its translation is CASRSTGEETQYF. The chain carries TRBV12-3 or TRBV12-4 and TRBJ2-5, with 8 bases identical to TRBD1. The V gene end was trimmed by 8 bases and the J gene end by 5 bases; junction bases not matched to a gene: 7. The CDR3 totals 13 residues.

In its sample, this clonotype is medium-sized. At one end, the junction sequence differs from germline, possibly due to a read error. V gene TRBV12-3 or TRBV12-4 combines with J gene TRBJ2-5; no definite D call. CDR3 length: 11 amino acids. The CDR3 DNA reads as TGTGCCAGCAGCTTAGGAGAGACCCAGTACTTC. Translation: CASSLGETQYF.

In its sample, this clonotype was seen many times. The chain combines TRBV25-1 with TRBJ1-1; D gene unclear. The CDR3 spans 11 residues. V was clipped by 8 bases and J by 1 base, with 5 bases between them. Germline V gene data show CDR1 as MGHDK and CDR2 as SYGVNS. CDR3 in DNA: TGTGCCAGCGGTCCGAACACTGAAGCTTTCTTT. Its translation is CASGPNTEAFF. Combining the CDR3 with reference TRBV25-1 and TRBJ1-1 gives the whole variable domain EADIYQTPRYLVIGTGKKITLECSQTMGHDKMYWYQQDPGMELHLIHYSYGVNSTEKGDLSSESTVSRIRTEHFPLTLESARPSHTSQYLCASGPNTEAFFGQGTRLTVV.

The chain joins TRBV5-6 to TRBJ2-6; possible D gene TRBD1, 6 bases. The CDR3 length is 16 residues. In germline, CDR1 is SGHDT, CDR2 YYEEEE. The V end lost 3 bases, the J end lost 0 bases, and 10 bases lay between the germline ends. CDR3 nucleotide sequence: TGTGCCAGCAGCTCTACAGGGCGCTCTGGGGCCAACGTCCTGACTTTC. Translated, it gives CASSSTGRSGANVLTF.

Ten or more counts support this clonotype. V usage is TRBV2 and J usage is TRBJ2-2; D perhaps matches TRBD2 (6 bases). The ends were cut back, 1 base at V and 4 bases at J, with 10 bases in the middle. Germline assignment: CDR1 SNHLY and CDR2 FYNNEI. The CDR3 has 15 amino acids. For the CDR3, the DNA is TGTGCCAGCAGTGAAGGGGACTTAGCCACCGGGGAGCTGTTTTTT. As protein: CASSEGDLATGELFF.

This clonotype was observed a few times. V gene TRBV12-3 or TRBV12-4 combines with J gene TRBJ2-3; 8 bases agree with TRBD2. V trimming: 7 bases; J trimming: 1 base; junction bases outside the gene matches: 7. This CDR3 is built from 15 residues. CDR3 DNA: TGTGCCAGCAACCTTAATAGCGGGGGCACAGATACGCAGTATTTT. Protein sequence: CASNLNSGGTDTQYF.

There are a few counts of this clonotype. The genes are TRBV5-1 and TRBJ2-1; D call uncertain. The CDR3 is made up of 14 amino acids. Germline V lookup: CDR1 SGHRS, CDR2 YFSETQ. V gave up 0 bases and J gave up 3 bases, with 7 bases separating them. As DNA, the CDR3 is TGCGCCAGCAGCTTGGCCCAGATCTACAATGAGCAGTTCTTC. Protein: CASSLAQIYNEQFF.

This clonotype was seen ten or more times. Relative to the germline gene, one junction end is altered; a read error may explain this. CDR3 bases: TGTGCCAGCAGCCTCGGGACAGCGAACACCGGGGAGCTGTTTTTT. This gives the protein CASSLGTANTGELFF. The chain links TRBV5-1 to TRBJ2-2; TRBD1 matches 7 bases. The CDR3 runs to 15 residues. The germline V gene encodes CDR1 SGHRS and CDR2 YFSETQ.

The rearrangement links TRBV28 to TRBJ2-7, with D perhaps matching TRBD1 (6 bases). The CDR3 consists of 14 residues. CDR1 is MDHEN, CDR2 SYDVKM, per germline. The V and J ends lost 3 bases and 5 bases respectively, with 14 bases between them. The CDR3 loop is CASSFRQERDEQYF. Written as DNA, the CDR3 is TGTGCCAGCAGTTTCCGACAGGAGCGTGACGAGCAGTACTTC.

The chain couples TRBV7-9 to TRBJ1-1, with D hard to call. The CDR3 is made up of 15 amino acids. Deletions cut 5 bases from V and 5 bases from J, with 18 bases between. CDR1 SEHNR and CDR2 FQNEAQ come from the germline V gene (reference sequence). The CDR3 DNA reads TGTGCCAGCAGCCCGCGGGGTCCGGCGATTACTGAAGCTTTCTTT. Translated, it gives CASSPRGPAITEAFF.

The chain uses TRBV5-1 and TRBJ1-2; D call uncertain. This CDR3 is built from 16 residues. V dropped 0 bases and J dropped 2 bases, with 14 bases sitting between them. Germline lookup yields CDR1 SGHRS and CDR2 YFSETQ. This CDR3 reads CASSLVHGSQNYGYTF. The CDR3 nucleotides are TGCGCCAGCAGCTTGGTACACGGTTCCCAGAACTATGGCTACACCTTC.

This clonotype was observed a few times. The V gene is TRBV15, the J gene TRBJ2-1; D remains ambiguous. V gave up 8 bases and J gave up 6 bases, with 11 bases separating them. The CDR3 contains 12 residues. Germline assignment: CDR1 LNHNV and CDR2 YYDKDF (reference sequence). CDR3 protein: CATSVPLNEQFF. The CDR3 DNA is TGTGCCACCTCAGTACCCCTCAATGAGCAGTTCTTC.

In its sample, this clonotype was seen a few times. This rearrangement joins TRBV5-1 to TRBJ2-3, with D possibly TRBD1 on 5 matching bases. V dropped 4 bases and J dropped 2 bases, with 11 bases sitting between them. Germline values: CDR1 SGHRS, CDR2 YFSETQ. The CDR3 consists of 14 residues. CDR3 sequence (DNA): TGCGCCAGCAGCGACAGCAGGCTCACAGATACGCAGTATTTT. It codes for CASSDSRLTDTQYF.

As to this clonotype: An end of the junction does not agree with germline; a read error may underlie this. The chain carries TRBV7-8 and TRBJ2-2; D is ambiguous. The CDR3 has 16 amino acids. Germline CDR1 and CDR2: SGHVS and FQNEAQ. CDR3 nucleotides: TGTGCCAACAGCTTACATGGCTGGGGGAACACCGGGGAGCTGTTTTTT. It codes for CANSLHGWGNTGELFF.

The chain joins TRBV2 to TRBJ2-2, with 7 bases aligning to TRBD2. In germline, CDR1 is SNHLY, CDR2 FYNNEI. With 6 bases clipped from V and 1 base from J, the junction kept 5 bases outside the gene matches. The CDR3 covers 15 residues. The CDR3 loop reads CASRLARENTGELFF. As DNA, the CDR3 is TGTGCCAGCAGACTAGCGCGAGAGAACACCGGGGAGCTGTTTTTT.

This clonotype was recorded a few times. J is TRBJ2-1 and V is TRBV13; possibly TRBD2 for D (6 bases). V was trimmed by 2 bases and J by 14 bases, leaving 13 bases between them. CDR1 and CDR2 (germline): PRHDT, FYEKMQ (reference sequence). This CDR3 is built from 12 residues. The CDR3 nucleotides are TGTGCCAGCAGCTTACTTAAGGGACTTAAGTTCTTC. As protein: CASSLLKGLKFF.

The chain has TRBV4-1 and TRBJ2-6; D unclear. The CDR3 contains 16 residues. Germline V gene sequence: CDR1 MGHRA, CDR2 YSYEKL. Trimming stripped 4 bases from V and 0 bases from J, with 10 bases between. The CDR3, as DNA: TGCGCCAGCAGCCTCCGAGGCACCTCTGGGGCCAACGTCCTGACTTTC. It specifies CASSLRGTSGANVLTF.

This clonotype has more than one count but fewer than ten. This chain uses TRBV7-9 with TRBJ2-1; TRBD2 matches at 8 bases. V was pared by 3 bases and J by 9 bases, with 7 bases of the junction left unmatched. This CDR3 is 14 amino acids long. CDR1 is SEHNR, CDR2 FQNEAQ, per germline (reference sequence). CDR3 residues: CASSLQAGAGEQFF. The CDR3 bases are TGTGCCAGCAGCTTGCAAGCGGGAGCGGGTGAGCAGTTCTTC. Variable domain in full (rest from reference TRBV7-9 and TRBJ2-1): DTGVSQNPRHKITKRGQNVTFRCDPISEHNRLYWYRQTLGQGPEFLTYFQNEAQLEKSRLLSDRFSAERPKGSFSTLEIQRTEQGDSAMYLCASSLQAGAGEQFFGPGTRLTVL.

This clonotype came up many times. The rearrangement links TRBV28 to TRBJ2-7; 9 bases match TRBD1. Germline CDR1 is MDHEN and CDR2 is SYDVKM. The CDR3 loop spans 16 amino acids. The J segment lost 3 bases and the V segment lost 3 bases, leaving 9 bases of the junction unmatched. Here the CDR3 DNA reads TGTGCCAGCAGTTTTCATCCCCGACAGGGGGGCTACGAGCAGTACTTC. Its translation is CASSFHPRQGGYEQYF.

Only a few counts were recorded for this clonotype. V is TRBV15 and J is TRBJ2-1, with D possibly being TRBD1 or TRBD2 (6 bases each). Germline V gene lookup returns CDR1 LNHNV and CDR2 YYDKDF (reference sequence). The V and J ends lost 0 bases and 2 bases respectively, with 11 bases between them. CDR3 size: 16 residues. CDR3 sequence: CATSRESGAPYNEQFF. For the CDR3, the DNA is TGTGCCACCAGCAGAGAATCGGGGGCGCCCTACAATGAGCAGTTCTTC.

This clonotype was counted at least ten times. This chain uses TRBV5-1 with TRBJ2-1, with 11 bases identical to TRBD2. The CDR3 has 16 residues. V lost 4 bases and J lost 8; bases outside the gene matches: 11. CDR1 is SGHRS and CDR2 is YFSETQ in the germline V gene. In nucleotides, the CDR3 is TGCGCCAGCAGCCCAGGTAGCGGGAGGGCCACCCATGAGCAGTTCTTC. Amino acid sequence: CASSPGSGRATHEQFF.

This clonotype was seen a handful of times. V and J are TRBV5-5 and TRBJ2-3; D might be TRBD1 (6 bases). CDR1 SGHKS and CDR2 YYEKEE come from the germline V gene (reference sequence). The CDR3 runs 17 residues. Trimming cost V 4 bases and J 3 bases, with 21 bases left between them. CDR3 in amino acids: CASSLPLGAGRTDTQYF. CDR3 nucleotide sequence: TGTGCCAGCAGCCTACCCCTGGGGGCAGGGCGGACAGATACGCAGTATTTT.

This clonotype was observed a few times. In DNA, the CDR3 is TGTGCCAGCAGTTTAGCGTTGGGCAGGGTGGACGGAGAGACCCAGTACTTC. Protein product: CASSLALGRVDGETQYF. The chain links TRBV12-3 or TRBV12-4 to TRBJ2-5, with a possible D match to TRBD1 (5 bases). The CDR3 spans 17 residues. Trimming removed 0 bases from V and 4 bases from J, with 18 bases in between.

This clonotype was seen a handful of times. The CDR3 coding sequence is TGCAGTGCTAGAGGGGGGGCCAGCTCCTACGAGCAGTACTTC. It is translated as CSARGGASSYEQYF. V is TRBV20-1 and J is TRBJ2-7; either TRBD1 or TRBD2 may supply D (6 bases each). The CDR3 has 14 residues. Germline values: CDR1 DFQATT, CDR2 SNEGSKA (reference sequence). V shed 1 base and J shed 0 bases, with 10 bases lying between them.

The chain uses TRBV23-1 and TRBJ2-2, with TRBD1 matching 11 bases. TRBV23-1 carries the ORF label, with uncertain function. Trimming took 3 bases from V and 7 from J; bases not matched to a gene: 13. The CDR3 extends over 18 amino acids. This chain's CDR3 is CASSHPKDRGQSGGELFF. The CDR3 DNA reads TGCGCCAGCAGTCACCCGAAGGACAGGGGGCAAAGTGGCGGGGAGCTGTTTTTT.

This chain joins TRBV3-1 and TRBJ2-2; 7 bases are shared with TRBD1. Germline trimming cut 1 base from V and 7 bases from J; bases unmatched to any gene: 9. CDR3 length: 16 residues. Germline-derived CDR1 and CDR2 are LGHDT and YNNKEL (reference sequence). CDR3 region: CASSQVLDRLSGELFF. The DNA of the CDR3 is TGTGCCAGCAGCCAAGTCCTGGACAGGTTGAGCGGGGAGCTGTTTTTT.

This chain joins TRBV2 and TRBJ2-3, with TRBD2 matching 7 bases. J gave up 2 bases and V 5 bases, and 10 bases lay outside the gene matches. This CDR3 comprises 16 residues. Per germline, CDR1 SNHLY and CDR2 FYNNEI. The CDR3 loop reads CASSPSGTSLTDTQYF. The CDR3, as DNA: TGTGCCAGCAGTCCGAGCGGGACCTCCCTCACAGATACGCAGTATTTT. Full variable domain (missing parts from reference TRBV2 and TRBJ2-3): EPEVTQTPSHQVTQMGQEVILRCVPISNHLYFYWYRQILGQKVEFLVSFYNNEISEKSEIFDDQFSVERPDGSNFTLKIRSTKLEDSAMYFCASSPSGTSLTDTQYFGPGTRLTVL.

This clonotype was seen more than once but under ten times. This sequence joins TRBV5-1 and TRBJ1-4, with TRBD1 matching 7 bases. V lost 4 bases to trimming and J lost 5 bases; unmatched junction nucleotides: 5. The CDR3 extends over 14 amino acids. The V gene's germline CDR1 is SGHRS and CDR2 YFSETQ. The CDR3 region has the DNA TGCGCCAGCAGCCCACTGGACAGGAATGAAAAACTGTTTTTT. Translated: CASSPLDRNEKLFF.

In this sample, this clonotype turned up many times. The chain recombines TRBV6-2 or TRBV6-3 with TRBJ2-7; D gene unclear. V lost 6 bases and J lost 6, with 12 bases in between. Germline V CDR1 and CDR2: MNHEY, SVGEGT. The CDR3 length is 12 residues. CDR3 bases: TGTGCCAGCAGCCCAACCTCTATCGAGCAGTACTTC. It specifies CASSPTSIEQYF.

The chain has TRBV12-3 or TRBV12-4 and TRBJ2-7, with 15 positions matching TRBD2. The CDR3 runs to 17 residues. V lost 5 bases, J lost 3 bases, and 8 bases stayed unmatched. CDR3 sequence: CASSPRTSGRAHYEQYF. DNA for the CDR3: TGTGCCAGCAGTCCCAGGACTAGCGGGAGGGCGCACTACGAGCAGTACTTC.